These 17 T cell receptor beta chains originate from one sample sequenced in a study of PD-L1 blockade in urothelial cancer. Noted time point: pretreatment peripheral blood. Data came from immunoSEQ multiplex PCR; TCRdb stores just in-frame clones and leaves some out. The sample contains around 45,000 clones, approximately 80% of which appear only once. This sample comprised PBMCs, obtained around atezolizumab (anti-PD-L1) treatment. Receptors originate from a man between 60 and 75 years old with urothelial cancer.

The chain couples TRBV28 to TRBJ1-6; D may be TRBD1 (6 bases). The V gene lost 7 bases and the J gene lost 9 bases, with 16 bases spanning the gap. CDR3 length equals 14 residues. Germline values: CDR1 MDHEN, CDR2 SYDVKM. The CDR3 DNA reads as TGTGCCAGCAAAATACAGGGAGTATCTTCACCCCTCCACTTT. Its protein is CASKIQGVSSPLHF.

The CDR3 DNA reads TGTGCCAGCAGAAGGACTAGCGGGAGCGGCGGGGAGCTGTTTTTT. Translated: CASRRTSGSGGELFF. The chain couples TRBV6-4 to TRBJ2-2, with 13 bases aligning to TRBD2. Looked up from germline, CDR1 is MRHNA and CDR2 is SNTAGT. The ends lost 6 bases at V and 7 bases at J; junction bases unmatched: 5. The CDR3 totals 15 residues.

V and J are TRBV7-9 and TRBJ1-6, with D unclear. Germline V CDR1 and CDR2: SEHNR, FQNEAQ (reference sequence). This CDR3 region has 16 residues. Between the trimmed V and J ends, which lost 1 base and 7 bases, there was a span of 14 bases. CDR3 sequence (DNA): TGTGCCAGCAGCTTAGGTGGTGGAGAGGTCAATTCACCCCTCCACTTT. This codes for CASSLGGGEVNSPLHF.

This chain joins TRBV19 and TRBJ2-5, with D possibly TRBD2 on 5 matching bases. The CDR3 sequence is 14 residues long. Germline loops: CDR1 LNHDA, CDR2 SQIVND (reference sequence). Deletions cut 5 bases from V and 3 bases from J, with 13 bases between. CDR3 in amino acids: CASSPRRLEETQYF. In DNA form, the CDR3 reads TGTGCCAGTAGTCCCCGGAGGCTCGAAGAGACCCAGTACTTC. The full variable domain, rest sourced from reference TRBV19 and TRBJ2-5, is DGGITQSPKYLFRKEGQNVTLSCEQNLNHDAMYWYRQDPGQGLRLIYYSQIVNDFQKGDIAEGYSVSREKKESFPLTVTSAQKNPTAFYLCASSPRRLEETQYFGPGTRLLVL.

J is TRBJ2-7 and V is TRBV11-2; 9 nucleotides align to TRBD1. CDR1 is SGHAT and CDR2 is FQNNGV in the germline V gene. V was pared by 1 base and J by 4 bases, with 5 bases of the junction left unmatched. This CDR3 is 15 amino acids long. The CDR3 is CASSLAFGQGYEQYF. The DNA for the CDR3 is TGTGCCAGCAGCTTAGCCTTCGGACAGGGGTACGAGCAGTACTTC.

The V call is TRBV9, the J call TRBJ2-2, with TRBD2 identical over 10 bases. The CDR3 loop spans 16 amino acids. Germline V gives CDR1 SGDLS, CDR2 YYNGEE. The ends lost 3 bases at V and 5 bases at J; junction bases unmatched: 7. The CDR3 nucleotides read TGTGCCAGCAGCGCCCCTCTAGCGGGGGATACCGGGGAGCTGTTTTTT. Translated, it gives CASSAPLAGDTGELFF.

The V and J genes are TRBV11-3 and TRBJ2-1, with 10 bases that match TRBD2. The germline gives CDR1 SGHNT, CDR2 YENEEA. The CDR3 extends over 16 amino acids. The V segment lost 0 bases and the J segment 10 bases; nucleotides outside the gene matches: 9. CDR3 in DNA: TGTGCCAGCAGCTTAGAAGGGGGGCTAGCGGGAGAAGAGCAGTTCTTC. Its translation: CASSLEGGLAGEEQFF. Based on the CDR3 plus reference TRBV11-3 and TRBJ2-1, the full variable domain is EAGVVQSPRYKIIEKKQPVAFWCNPISGHNTLYWYLQNLGQGPELLIRYENEEAVDDSQLPKDRFSAERLKGVDSTLKIQPAELGDSAVYLCASSLEGGLAGEEQFFGPGTRLTVL.

The chain employs TRBV6-4 and TRBJ1-2; 7 bases agree with TRBD1. Germline CDR1 MRHNA, CDR2 SNTAGT. Unmatched junction bases numbered 0, after V lost 6 bases and J lost 2 bases. The CDR3 loop spans 12 amino acids. CDR3 coding DNA: TGTGCCAGCAGACAGGGGAACTATGGCTACACCTTC. This gives the protein CASRQGNYGYTF.

J is TRBJ2-5 and V is TRBV7-2; D call uncertain. Germline V CDR1 and CDR2: SGHTA, FQGNSA. The CDR3 totals 16 residues. The V gene lost 1 base and the J gene lost 1 base, with 13 bases spanning the gap. Written as DNA, the CDR3 is TGTGCCAGCAGCTTAGTTGGAGATGCGGCCCAAGAGACCCAGTACTTC. Protein product: CASSLVGDAAQETQYF.

The rearrangement joins TRBV9 to TRBJ1-6; 7 nucleotides match TRBD1. This CDR3 region has 14 residues. CDR1 is SGDLS and CDR2 is YYNGEE in the germline V gene. With V trimmed by 4 bases and J by 8 bases, 6 bases remained unmatched. The CDR3 DNA is TGTGCCAGCAGCCTCGGGACAGATTATTCACCCCTCCACTTT. Its translation is CASSLGTDYSPLHF.

This chain joins TRBV28 and TRBJ2-7; 10 positions agree with TRBD1. CDR3 length equals 14 residues. The germline gives CDR1 MDHEN, CDR2 SYDVKM. V lost 5 bases and J lost 4; bases outside the gene matches: 5. The CDR3 bases are TGTGCCAGCAGTGAAGGGGGACAGGGGTACGAGCAGTACTTC. Translating it yields CASSEGGQGYEQYF.

The rearrangement links TRBV7-2 to TRBJ1-2, with D tentatively TRBD1 (5 bases). The germline V gene encodes CDR1 SGHTA and CDR2 FQGNSA. The CDR3 consists of 14 residues. V gave up 5 bases and J gave up 0 bases, with 10 bases separating them. CDR3 sequence: CASSHDSANYGYTF. The CDR3 DNA reads as TGTGCCAGCAGCCACGACAGTGCTAACTATGGCTACACCTTC. The full variable domain, rest sourced from reference TRBV7-2 and TRBJ1-2, is GAGVSQSPSNKVTEKGKDVELRCDPISGHTALYWYRQSLGQGLEFLIYFQGNSAPDKSGLPSDRFSAERTGGSVSTLTIQRTQQEDSAVYLCASSHDSANYGYTFGSGTRLTVV.

V and J are TRBV28 and TRBJ1-5, with 7 bases aligning to TRBD1. Looked up from germline, CDR1 is MDHEN and CDR2 is SYDVKM. Germline trimming cut 5 bases from V and 3 bases from J; bases unmatched to any gene: 4. The CDR3 runs 14 residues. CDR3 sequence: CASSRGQYNQPQHF. The DNA for the CDR3 is TGTGCCAGCAGTCGGGGACAGTACAATCAGCCCCAGCATTTT.

The chain employs TRBV5-1 and TRBJ2-1; the D gene is possibly TRBD2 (5 bases). Trimming shortened V by 4 bases and J by 7 bases, and 15 bases separated the two germline ends. CDR3 length: 14 amino acids. Looked up from germline, CDR1 is SGHRS and CDR2 is YFSETQ. In DNA, the CDR3 is TGCGCCAGCAGCCCCGAGCTGTCGGGGAATGAGCAGTTCTTC. It specifies CASSPELSGNEQFF.

The chain employs TRBV6-5 and TRBJ2-7; TRBD2 aligns across 9 bases. Unmatched junction bases numbered 7, after V lost 2 bases and J lost 5 bases. In germline, CDR1 is MNHEY, CDR2 SVGAGI. CDR3 length equals 15 residues. The CDR3 loop reads CASSYMGGGADEQYF. DNA of the CDR3: TGTGCCAGCAGTTACATGGGCGGGGGGGCGGACGAGCAGTACTTC.

The gene calls are TRBV5-4 and TRBJ1-3, with D maybe TRBD1 (6 bases). V lost 4 bases and J 4 bases, leaving 9 bases between the germline ends. The CDR3 spans 13 residues. Germline CDR1 reads SGHNT; CDR2 reads YYREEE (reference sequence). The CDR3 here is CASSLGQGNTIYF. The DNA for the CDR3 is TGTGCCAGCAGCCTCGGACAGGGAAACACCATATATTTT.

The chain combines TRBV5-1 with TRBJ2-2, with 15 nucleotides matching TRBD2. The CDR3 is 19 residues long. Germline trimming cut 4 bases from V and 0 bases from J; bases unmatched to any gene: 7. Germline lookup yields CDR1 SGHRS and CDR2 YFSETQ. The DNA of the CDR3 is TGCGCCAGCAGCCATTCCGGGACTAGCGGGGGGACGAACACCGGGGAGCTGTTTTTT. As protein: CASSHSGTSGGTNTGELFF.